What follows describes a single T cell receptor (beta chain). Its antigen is not identified. Repertoires were generated with immunoSEQ multiplex PCR, while TCRdb's copy carries only in-frame clones and drops some. The repertoire consists of 90,000 to 95,000 clones, with roughly nine tenths occurring once and the leading ten covering around 8%. The source of the sample is a study of T cell responses to AZD1222 COVID-19 vaccine. Looking at the study overall: Pooled together were second doses at about 4 or about 12 weeks. Whole-study findings and limits: Among spike-specific TCRs, nearly half reportedly target unmutated variant regions.

Trimming stripped 6 bases from V and 7 bases from J, with 16 bases between. Germline V gene sequence: CDR1 SGHDN, CDR2 FVKESK. The CDR3 totals 14 residues. This specimen consisted of peripheral blood, obtained on day 0 of AZD1222 vaccination. This chain connects TRBV14 to TRBJ2-1; no firm D call. The source is an adult in good health. CDR3 nucleotide sequence: TGTGCCAGCAGGTTTAGTGTAGGAATGAATGAGCAGTTCTTC. Its protein is CASRFSVGMNEQFF.